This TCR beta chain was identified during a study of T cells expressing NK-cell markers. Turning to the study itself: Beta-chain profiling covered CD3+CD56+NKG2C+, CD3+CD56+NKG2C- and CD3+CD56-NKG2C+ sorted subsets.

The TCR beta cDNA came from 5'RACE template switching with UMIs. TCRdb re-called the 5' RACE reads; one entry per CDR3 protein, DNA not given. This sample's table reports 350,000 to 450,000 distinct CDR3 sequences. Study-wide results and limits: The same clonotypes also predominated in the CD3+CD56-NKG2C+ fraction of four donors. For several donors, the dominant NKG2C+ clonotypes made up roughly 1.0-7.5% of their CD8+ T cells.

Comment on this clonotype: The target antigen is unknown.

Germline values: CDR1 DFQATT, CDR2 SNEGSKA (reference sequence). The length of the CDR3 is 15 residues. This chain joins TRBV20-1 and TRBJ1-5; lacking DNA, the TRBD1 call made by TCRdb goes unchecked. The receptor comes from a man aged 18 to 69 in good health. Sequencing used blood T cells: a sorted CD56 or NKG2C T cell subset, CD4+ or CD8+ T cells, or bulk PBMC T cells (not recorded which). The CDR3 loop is CSAPPGSAGSQPQHF.